A single sample gave rise to the 26 T cell receptor beta chains below, sequenced in a study of human T cells and chemical hapten exposure. TCRdb reprocessed the RACE reads with MiXCR, giving one entry per CDR3 protein. Of just over 80,000 distinct CDR3 sequences listed, about 11% are singletons. Indicated time point: patch test 1, 2 weeks after DPC sensitization. The sample's treatment: therapeutic diphenylcyclopropenone sensitization with weekly scalp DPC. This specimen was whole blood, taken in connection with sensitization to the hapten diphenylcyclopropenone (DPC). The receptors derive from a woman in her fifties or sixties with alopecia areata. Some clones in this sample may be carry-over from other donors' samples.

In its sample, this clonotype was seen many times. This sequence joins TRBV7-6 and TRBJ2-5; D is unresolved. Germline V gene data show CDR1 as SGHVS and CDR2 as FNYEAQ. Trimming took off 3 bases at V and 2 bases at J, with 13 bases between the two ends. The CDR3 spans 15 residues. The CDR3 reads CASSFGDFDQETQYF. The CDR3, as DNA: TGTGCCAGCAGCTTTGGCGACTTCGATCAAGAGACCCAGTACTTC.

This clonotype occurred many times. The chain carries TRBV2 and TRBJ1-6, with 9 bases matching TRBD1. CDR3 length: 13 residues. The J segment lost 9 bases and the V segment lost 5 bases, leaving 2 bases of the junction unmatched. Germline-derived CDR1 and CDR2 are SNHLY and FYNNEI. CDR3 coding DNA: TGTGCCAGCAGTCGGGACAGGGCTTCACCCCTCCACTTT. Its protein is CASSRDRASPLHF.

In this sample, this clonotype turned up many times. The chain couples TRBV24-1 to TRBJ1-1, with 7 bases identical to TRBD1. V gave up 4 bases and J gave up 9 bases; unmatched junction bases: 4. The CDR3 contains 12 residues. Germline-derived CDR1 and CDR2 are KGHDR and SFDVKD. CDR3 sequence reads: CATSDPGGKAFF. The CDR3 region has the DNA TGTGCCACCAGTGACCCAGGGGGGAAAGCTTTCTTT.

In its sample, this clonotype was seen a few times. The chain employs TRBV3-1 and TRBJ2-2; D ambiguous. Trimming pared 0 bases from V and 4 bases from J, leaving 12 bases between. The germline gives CDR1 LGHDT, CDR2 YNNKEL (reference sequence). This CDR3 is built from 16 residues. The CDR3, as DNA: TGTGCCAGCAGCCAAGATCTTCTAGGGTCCACCGGGGAGCTGTTTTTT. As protein: CASSQDLLGSTGELFF.

In this sample, this clonotype turned up a few times. The chain carries TRBV30 and TRBJ1-1, with D possibly TRBD1 on 5 matching bases. V dropped 1 base and J dropped 0 bases, with 9 bases sitting between them. CDR1 and CDR2 from the germline V gene are GTSNPN and SVGIG (reference sequence). CDR3 length equals 14 residues. CDR3 region: CAWSGRVMNTEAFF. The CDR3, as DNA: TGTGCCTGGAGTGGCAGGGTCATGAACACTGAAGCTTTCTTT.

There are many counts of this clonotype. The chain combines TRBV7-9 with TRBJ2-3; no definite D call. This CDR3 comprises 13 residues. V was pared by 2 bases and J by 5 bases, with 8 bases between. Per germline, CDR1 SEHNR and CDR2 FQNEAQ (reference sequence). The chain's CDR3 is CASSLRSQDTQYF. CDR3 nucleotide sequence: TGTGCCAGCAGCTTACGTTCGCAAGATACGCAGTATTTT.

This clonotype has ten or more counts. J is TRBJ2-3 and V is TRBV12-3 or TRBV12-4, with D possibly matching TRBD2 (5 bases). Trimming removed 2 bases at V and 2 bases at J, with 8 bases between. This CDR3 has 14 amino acids. CDR3 nucleotides: TGTGCCAGCAGTTTAACGGGGTCCACAGATACGCAGTATTTT. Translated, it gives CASSLTGSTDTQYF.

The chain uses TRBV28 and TRBJ2-3, with D tentatively TRBD2 (5 bases). The CDR3 spans 12 residues. Trimming took off 6 bases at V and 7 bases at J, with 11 bases between the two ends. Germline V gene sequence: CDR1 MDHEN, CDR2 SYDVKM. CDR3 nucleotides: TGTGCCAGCAGGGGGAGCCTTCATACGCAGTATTTT. Its translation is CASRGSLHTQYF.

This clonotype was recorded many times. The V call is TRBV11-2, the J call TRBJ2-7; 7 bases align to TRBD2. The CDR3 runs to 13 residues. Germline CDR1 and CDR2: SGHAT and FQNNGV. Unmatched junction bases numbered 8, after V lost 5 bases and J lost 7 bases. The CDR3 reads CASSASEGGEQYF. The DNA of the CDR3 is TGTGCCAGCAGCGCCTCTGAGGGAGGGGAGCAGTACTTC.

This clonotype has ten or more counts. The chain recombines TRBV7-9 with TRBJ2-1; D gene unclear. Trimming took 1 base from V and 13 from J, leaving 8 bases between them. The germline gives CDR1 SEHNR, CDR2 FQNEAQ (reference sequence). The CDR3 runs to 11 residues. In nucleotides, the CDR3 is TGTGCCAGCAGCTTAGACGCCCACCAGTTCTTC. It yields the protein CASSLDAHQFF.

This rearrangement joins TRBV28 to TRBJ1-5, with D unresolved. Trimming stripped 5 bases from V and 0 bases from J, with 11 bases between. The CDR3 totals 15 residues. The germline gives CDR1 MDHEN, CDR2 SYDVKM. The CDR3 loop reads CASSVYGYSNQPQHF. In DNA form, the CDR3 reads TGTGCCAGCAGTGTATATGGGTATAGCAATCAGCCCCAGCATTTT.

Many counts were recorded for this clonotype. The chain links TRBV10-3 to TRBJ2-5, with 8 bases matching TRBD1. This CDR3 is built from 16 residues. With 2 bases clipped from V and 1 base from J, the junction kept 6 bases outside the gene matches. Germline V CDR1 and CDR2: ENHRY, SYGVKD. CDR3 in amino acids: CAISEAQGAIQETQYF. The CDR3 coding sequence is TGTGCCATCAGTGAGGCGCAGGGGGCGATCCAAGAGACCCAGTACTTC.

The chain links TRBV7-6 to TRBJ2-3; D is undetermined. The germline V gene has CDR1 SGHVS and CDR2 FNYEAQ. The CDR3 contains 15 residues. The V end lost 5 bases, the J end lost 1 base, and 13 bases lay between the germline ends. The CDR3 nucleotides read TGTGCCAGCAGCCCCGGGCGCTTCGGCACAGATACGCAGTATTTT. It is translated as CASSPGRFGTDTQYF.

V is TRBV11-2 and J is TRBJ2-1; 9 bases line up with TRBD1. The trim removed 5 bases at V and 7 bases at J, leaving 12 bases unmatched. The CDR3 has 16 amino acids. Germline V gene lookup returns CDR1 SGHAT and CDR2 FQNNGV. The CDR3 protein is CASSPRPGQGTNEQFF. CDR3 sequence (DNA): TGTGCCAGCAGCCCCCGTCCGGGACAGGGAACTAATGAGCAGTTCTTC.

This clonotype was seen ten or more times. The chain couples TRBV20-1 to TRBJ1-4; D remains unclear. Per germline, CDR1 DFQATT and CDR2 SNEGSKA (reference sequence). The CDR3 runs 14 residues. The germline V and J ends were trimmed by 1 base and 8 bases, with 14 bases remaining between them. The CDR3 DNA reads TGCAGTGCTAGAGTTTCCCACAACGTGGAAAAACTGTTTTTT. The encoded protein is CSARVSHNVEKLFF.

This clonotype appeared a few times. V usage is TRBV11-2 and J usage is TRBJ2-1; 9 nucleotides agree with TRBD1. Trimming at V came to 4 bases and at J to 2 bases, leaving 9 bases not matched to a gene. The CDR3 consists of 17 residues. Germline CDR1 reads SGHAT; CDR2 reads FQNNGV. The CDR3 loop reads CASSSGRTGETYNEQFF. DNA for the CDR3: TGTGCCAGCAGCTCGGGAAGGACAGGGGAAACCTACAATGAGCAGTTCTTC.

This clonotype was observed a few times. The chain is built from TRBV7-2 and TRBJ1-6; D is unclear. There are 18 residues in the CDR3. Germline CDR1 is SGHTA and CDR2 is FQGNSA. The ends were cut back, 1 base at V and 0 bases at J, with 13 bases in the middle. The CDR3, as DNA: TGTGCCAGCAGCTTAGGGGTCGACGCAAGCTCCTATAATTCACCCCTCCACTTT. Its translation: CASSLGVDASSYNSPLHF.

In this sample, this clonotype turned up many times. The chain employs TRBV20-1 and TRBJ2-1, with TRBD1 matching 7 bases. With V trimmed by 7 bases and J by 0 bases, 6 bases remained unmatched. Looked up from germline, CDR1 is DFQATT and CDR2 is SNEGSKA (reference sequence). This CDR3 is built from 14 residues. DNA for the CDR3: TGCAGTGAGGGGGCGGTTAACTCCTACAATGAGCAGTTCTTC. This gives the protein CSEGAVNSYNEQFF.

This clonotype was picked up a small number of times. The chain is built from TRBV7-9 and TRBJ1-2, with 8 positions matching TRBD1. CDR3 length: 18 amino acids. Germline-derived CDR1 and CDR2 are SEHNR and FQNEAQ (reference sequence). The junction had 11 bases not matched to a gene; V was cut back by 0 bases and J by 2 bases. CDR3 coding DNA: TGTGCCAGCAGCTTAGCGGCAGGGGGCCAAATCCCGAACTATGGCTACACCTTC. It yields the protein CASSLAAGGQIPNYGYTF.

This chain links TRBV20-1 with TRBJ2-2, with 9 bases aligning to TRBD1. Germline V CDR1 and CDR2: DFQATT, SNEGSKA (reference sequence). The trim removed 2 bases at V and 4 bases at J, leaving 5 bases unmatched. The CDR3 is made up of 15 amino acids. Here the CDR3 DNA reads TGCAGTGCTAGATACAGGGGGCATGGCACCGGGGAGCTGTTTTTT. It codes for CSARYRGHGTGELFF.

This clonotype was detected a few times. The rearrangement joins TRBV4-3 to TRBJ2-1; maybe TRBD2 (6 bases). CDR3 length: 14 residues. Looked up from germline, CDR1 is LGHNA and CDR2 is YSLEER. With 3 bases removed from V and 6 bases from J, the gap between germline ends came to 12 bases. Here the CDR3 reads CASSQAGFGNEQFF. CDR3 coding DNA: TGCGCCAGCAGCCAGGCGGGGTTTGGCAATGAGCAGTTCTTC.

This clonotype was counted ten times or more. This sequence joins TRBV3-1 and TRBJ2-1; TRBD1 might be the D (7 bases). The CDR3 is 13 amino acids. Germline V gives CDR1 LGHDT, CDR2 YNNKEL (reference sequence). Trimming left V 6 bases short and J 12 bases short, with 18 bases between. CDR3 coding DNA: TGTGCCAGCAGACTCCAGGGGGGCAGCGGGCAGTTCTTC. It specifies CASRLQGGSGQFF.

Concerning this clonotype itself: Because it lacks the conserved phenylalanine or tryptophan at the end, this CDR3 is likely a read error. The gene calls are TRBV9 and TRBJ1-1; no definite D call. The ends were cut back, 3 bases at V and 2 bases at J, with 5 bases in the middle. Germline CDR1 reads SGDLS; CDR2 reads YYNGEE. The CDR3 spans 12 residues. Here the CDR3 reads CASSGVNTEAFS. CDR3 sequence (DNA): TGTGCCAGCAGCGGGGTTAACACTGAAGCTTTCTCT.

This clonotype has ten or more counts. The V and J genes are TRBV29-1 and TRBJ2-7, with TRBD2 identical over 12 bases. Germline CDR1 is SQVTM and CDR2 is ANQGSEA. V lost 7 bases to trimming and J lost 6 bases; unmatched junction nucleotides: 7. This CDR3 spans 13 amino acids. This chain's CDR3 is CSAMTSGRTEQYF. The CDR3 nucleotides read TGCAGCGCCATGACTAGCGGGAGAACCGAGCAGTACTTC.

This clonotype was seen repeatedly, ten times or more. This rearrangement joins TRBV7-2 to TRBJ2-1; D remains ambiguous. The CDR3 spans 12 residues. V was clipped by 4 bases and J by 7 bases, with 8 bases between them. The germline V gene encodes CDR1 SGHTA and CDR2 FQGNSA. CDR3 sequence: CASSSTENEQFF. CDR3 in DNA: TGTGCCAGCAGCTCTACAGAAAATGAGCAGTTCTTC. Full variable domain (outside the CDR3, taken from reference TRBV7-2 and TRBJ2-1): GAGVSQSPSNKVTEKGKDVELRCDPISGHTALYWYRQSLGQGLEFLIYFQGNSAPDKSGLPSDRFSAERTGGSVSTLTIQRTQQEDSAVYLCASSSTENEQFFGPGTRLTVL.

The chain joins TRBV19 to TRBJ2-7; 7 positions agree with TRBD1. Germline lookup yields CDR1 LNHDA and CDR2 SQIVND (reference sequence). CDR3 length: 14 residues. The junction had 8 bases not matched to a gene; V was cut back by 3 bases and J by 6 bases. CDR3 amino acids: CASSISTGPFEQYF. The CDR3 DNA reads TGTGCCAGTAGTATTTCGACAGGGCCCTTCGAGCAGTACTTC. The whole variable domain, filled in from reference TRBV19 and TRBJ2-7, reads DGGITQSPKYLFRKEGQNVTLSCEQNLNHDAMYWYRQDPGQGLRLIYYSQIVNDFQKGDIAEGYSVSREKKESFPLTVTSAQKNPTAFYLCASSISTGPFEQYFGPGTRLTVT.